This TCR beta chain was retrieved from a study of technical replicates of blood from a handful of donors. Trimming shortened V by 1 base and J by 0 bases, and 13 bases separated the two germline ends. Germline V gives CDR1 SNHLY, CDR2 FYNNEI. The CDR3 spans 16 residues. This table comes from immunoSEQ multiplex PCR, and its TCRdb copy is limited to in-frame clones, with some not included. Of tens of thousands of clones listed, just under 95% are singletons. Sample: T cells isolated from PBMCs. This sequence joins TRBV2 and TRBJ2-7; D not certain. The receptor was isolated from a human donor in good health. The CDR3 loop is CASSEGVAALSYEQYF. The CDR3 DNA reads as TGTGCCAGCAGTGAAGGGGTAGCCGCCCTCTCCTACGAGCAGTACTTC.